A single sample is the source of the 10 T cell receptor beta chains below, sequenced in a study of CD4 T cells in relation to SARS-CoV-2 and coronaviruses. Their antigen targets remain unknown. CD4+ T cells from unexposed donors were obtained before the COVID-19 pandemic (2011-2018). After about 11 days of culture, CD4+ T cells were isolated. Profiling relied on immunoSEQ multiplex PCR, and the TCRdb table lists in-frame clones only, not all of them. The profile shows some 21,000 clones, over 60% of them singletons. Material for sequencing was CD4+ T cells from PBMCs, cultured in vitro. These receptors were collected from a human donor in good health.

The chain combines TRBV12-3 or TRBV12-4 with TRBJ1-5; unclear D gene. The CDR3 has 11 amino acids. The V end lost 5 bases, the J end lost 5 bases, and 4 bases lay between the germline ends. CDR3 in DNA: TGTGCCAGCAGTCGTGATCAGCCCCAGCATTTT. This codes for CASSRDQPQHF.

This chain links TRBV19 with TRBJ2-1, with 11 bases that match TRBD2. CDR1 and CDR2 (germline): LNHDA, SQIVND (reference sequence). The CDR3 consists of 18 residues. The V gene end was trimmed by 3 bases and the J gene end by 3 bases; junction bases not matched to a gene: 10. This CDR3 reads CASSIGTSGAAGYNEQFF. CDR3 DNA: TGTGCCAGTAGTATCGGGACTAGCGGAGCGGCGGGCTACAATGAGCAGTTCTTC.

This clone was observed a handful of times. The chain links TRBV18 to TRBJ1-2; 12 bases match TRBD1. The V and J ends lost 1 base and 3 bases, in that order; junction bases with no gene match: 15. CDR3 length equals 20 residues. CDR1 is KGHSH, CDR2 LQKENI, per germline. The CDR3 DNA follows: TGTGCCAGCTCACCACTGGGACCCCCAGGGACAGGGGGCAGGGACTATGGCTACACCTTC. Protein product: CASSPLGPPGTGGRDYGYTF. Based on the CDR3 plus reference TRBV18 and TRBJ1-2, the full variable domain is NAGVMQNPRHLVRRRGQEARLRCSPMKGHSHVYWYRQLPEEGLKFMVYLQKENIIDESGMPKERFSAEFPKEGPSILRIQQVVRGDSAAYFCASSPLGPPGTGGRDYGYTFGSGTRLTVV.

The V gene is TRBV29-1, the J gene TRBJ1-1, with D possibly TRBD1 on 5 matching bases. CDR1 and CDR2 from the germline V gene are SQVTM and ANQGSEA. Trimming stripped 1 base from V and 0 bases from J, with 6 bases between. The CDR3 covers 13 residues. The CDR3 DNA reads TGCAGCGTTGAAGGCAGGGTGAACACTGAAGCTTTCTTT. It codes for CSVEGRVNTEAFF.

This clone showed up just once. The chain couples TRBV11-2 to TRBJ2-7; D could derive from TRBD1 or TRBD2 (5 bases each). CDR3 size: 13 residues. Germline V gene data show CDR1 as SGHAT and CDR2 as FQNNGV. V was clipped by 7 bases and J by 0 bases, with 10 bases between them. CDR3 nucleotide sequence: TGTGCCAGCACCCTGGGGGACTCCTACGAGCAGTACTTC. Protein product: CASTLGDSYEQYF.

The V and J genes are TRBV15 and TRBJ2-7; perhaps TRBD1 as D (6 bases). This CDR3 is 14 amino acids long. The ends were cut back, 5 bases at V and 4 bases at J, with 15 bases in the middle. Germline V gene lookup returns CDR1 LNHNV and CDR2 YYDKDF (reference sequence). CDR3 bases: TGTGCCACCAGCCCCGGTGGCAGGGGTTACGAGCAGTACTTC. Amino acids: CATSPGGRGYEQYF.

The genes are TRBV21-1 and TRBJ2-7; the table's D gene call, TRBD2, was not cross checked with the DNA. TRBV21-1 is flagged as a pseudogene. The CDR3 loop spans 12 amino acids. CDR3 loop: CASSILPHEQYF. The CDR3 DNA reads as TGTGCCAGCAGCATACTACCCCACGAGCAGTACTTC.

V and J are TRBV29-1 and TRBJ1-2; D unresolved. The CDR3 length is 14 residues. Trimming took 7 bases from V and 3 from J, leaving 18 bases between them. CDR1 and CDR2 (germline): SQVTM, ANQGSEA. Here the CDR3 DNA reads TGCAGCGCTGCTGCCGGCCGGACCCACTATGGCTACACCTTC. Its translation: CSAAAGRTHYGYTF.

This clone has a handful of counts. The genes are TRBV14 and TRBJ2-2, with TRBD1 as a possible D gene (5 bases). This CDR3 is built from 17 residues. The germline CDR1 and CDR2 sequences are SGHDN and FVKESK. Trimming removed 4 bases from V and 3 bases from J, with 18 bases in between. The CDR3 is CASSRRRVLTDTGELFF. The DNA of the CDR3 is TGTGCCAGCAGCCGACGCAGGGTTCTAACCGACACCGGGGAGCTGTTTTTT.

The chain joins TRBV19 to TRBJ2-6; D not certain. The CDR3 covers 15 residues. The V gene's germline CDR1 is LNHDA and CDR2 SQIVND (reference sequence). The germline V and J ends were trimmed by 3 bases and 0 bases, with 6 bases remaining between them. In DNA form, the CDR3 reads TGTGCCAGTAGTATGGGATTCTCTGGGGCCAACGTCCTGACTTTC. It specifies CASSMGFSGANVLTF.